This T cell receptor beta chain was found in a study of metastatic and nonmetastatic thyroid tumors. Study outcomes and limitations: Significantly greater TCR beta diversity was reportedly found in malignant thyroid tumors than in benign nodules (in blood and tumor).

Each patient went into thyroid surgery without having received any treatment. This CDR3 comprises 15 residues. The germline gives CDR1 SGHAT, CDR2 FQNNGV. With regard to this clone: Its matching antigen is unknown. One junction end disagrees with the germline gene, perhaps due to a read error.

Using MiXCR, TCRdb reanalyzed the PCR reads. The sample contains about 28,000 clones, around 3.9% of which appear only once. The origin of this receptor is a male donor with papillary thyroid cancer or a benign thyroid nodule (not recorded which). Some clones in this sample may be carry-over from other donors' samples. This rearrangement joins TRBV11-2 to TRBJ1-2; a weak D match, TRBD1 (6 bases). Sample: blood. The CDR3 nucleotides read TGTGCCAGCAGCCTAGACAGGAGCACTAACTATGGCTACACCTTC. Amino acid sequence: CASSLDRSTNYGYTF.